A selection of T cell receptor beta chains follows, all from one sample in a study of blood T cell repertoires in COVID-19. Assay: immunoSEQ multiplex PCR; the TCRdb copy retains only in-frame clones and omits some. The sample includes more than 85,000 clones, 80% to 90% of them seen just once. The sample was peripheral blood. The receptor set was obtained from a man aged 35-49 years with active or convalescent COVID-19. The CDR3 runs from the conserved cysteine through the conserved F or W. The D gene is left open where the match is weak. Size is stated for part of the rows, as once, few or many counts, or as a class when the clone is expanded.

D	J	size	V	DNA	CDR3
NA	TRBJ1-6	once	TRBV5-4	TGTGCCAGCAGCTTCGGCGGGGTAAGCTCCTATAATTCACCCCTCCACTTT	CASSFGGVSSYNSPLHF
NA	TRBJ1-1	few	TRBV12-3/TRBV12-4	TGTGCCAGCAGTTCAGGGACTGAAGCTTTCTTT	CASSSGTEAFF
TRBD1	TRBJ2-7	NA	TRBV12-5	TGTGCTAGTGGATCCCCCGGGACAGACCCCTACGAGCAGTACTTC	CASGSPGTDPYEQYF
NA	TRBJ1-4	NA	TRBV12-5	TGTGCTAGTGGTTTTGGAGGGGAAAAACTGTTTTTT	CASGFGGEKLFF
NA	TRBJ1-6	NA	TRBV18	TGTGCCAGCTCACCACCGGACGGGAACCTTTCACCCCTCCACTTT	CASSPPDGNLSPLHF
NA	TRBJ1-5	NA	TRBV10-3	TGTGCCATCGGGGGACAAAGCAATCAGCCCCAGCATTTT	CAIGGQSNQPQHF
TRBD1	TRBJ1-4	NA	TRBV9	TGTGCCAGCAGCCCATCCGAAGCGGCAGGGGGTTTAAAACTGTTTTTT	CASSPSEAAGGLKLFF
TRBD1	TRBJ1-1	NA	TRBV19	TGTGCCAGTAGTCCGGGGACAGGGGGCCTGAACACTGAAGCTTTCTTT	CASSPGTGGLNTEAFF
NA	TRBJ2-6	NA	TRBV27	TGTGCCAGCAGTTCGACACAAGCTGGGGCCAACGTCCTGACTTTC	CASSSTQAGANVLTF
TRBD2	TRBJ2-1	once	TRBV20-1	TGCAGTGCACAGGCGGGGGGGCAGTTCTTC	CSAQAGGQFF
NA	TRBJ1-1	NA	TRBV3-1/TRBV3-2	TGTGCCAGCGTCAGGAACACTGAAGCTTTCTTT	CASVRNTEAFF
NA	TRBJ1-3	NA	TRBV3-1/TRBV3-2	TGTGCCAGCAGCCAGGGAGGTGGAAACACCATATATTTT	CASSQGGGNTIYF
NA	TRBJ1-2	NA	TRBV4-2	TGTGCCAGCAGCCAAGGGGGGGGAGGGATCTATGGCTACACCTTC	CASSQGGGGIYGYTF
TRBD1	TRBJ1-1	NA	TRBV7-6	TGTGCCAGCAGCAGCCCTTACAGGGGGCGGACTGAAGCTTTCTTT	CASSSPYRGRTEAFF
TRBD1	TRBJ2-5	NA	TRBV15	TGTGCCACCAGCAGGGCAGGGGGTCCACAAGAGACCCAGTACTTC	CATSRAGGPQETQYF
NA	TRBJ2-7	NA	TRBV10-3	TGTGCCATCAGTGACCTAACAGGCTACGAGCAGTACTTC	CAISDLTGYEQYF
NA	TRBJ1-2	NA	TRBV12-3/TRBV12-4	TGTGCCTCAGGGGAGAGGTATGGCTACACCTTC	CASGERYGYTF
NA	TRBJ2-1	NA	TRBV3-1/TRBV3-2	TGTGCCAGCAGCCAACCCCCCAGCTATAGGGGCTACAATGAGCAGTTCTTC	CASSQPPSYRGYNEQFF
NA	TRBJ1-3	NA	TRBV6-5	TGTGCCAGCAGTAAAACAGCCTTCTCTGGAAACACCATATATTTT	CASSKTAFSGNTIYF
NA	TRBJ1-1	NA	TRBV4-3	TGCGCCAGCAGCCAATCTGGACAGTCGAACACTGAAGCTTTCTTT	CASSQSGQSNTEAFF
NA	TRBJ2-1	NA	TRBV29-1	TGCAGCGTTTTGAGACAGACCTACAATGAGCAGTTCTTC	CSVLRQTYNEQFF
TRBD2	TRBJ2-5	NA	TRBV20-1	TGCAGTGCTAGTCGCACTAGCGGGGGGGCCGGGGAGACCCAGTACTTC	CSASRTSGGAGETQYF
TRBD1	TRBJ1-5	NA	TRBV9	TGTGCCAGCAGCGAAAGAGGGACAGGGAATTGGAGTCAGCCCCAGCATTTT	CASSERGTGNWSQPQHF
NA	TRBJ2-5	NA	TRBV5-1	TGCGCCAGCAACTTAGGGGGCCAAGAGACCCAGTACTTC	CASNLGGQETQYF
TRBD1	TRBJ1-2	NA	TRBV10-3	TGTGCCATCAGTGTCGGATCCGGGACAGGGGACTATGGCTACACCTTC	CAISVGSGTGDYGYTF
NA	TRBJ2-3	NA	TRBV20-1	TGCAGTGCTAGTACGGGGGACGGCACAGATACGCAGTATTTT	CSASTGDGTDTQYF
TRBD1	TRBJ1-1	NA	TRBV10-3	TGTGCCATCAGGAGACAGGGGAACACTGAAGCTTTCTTT	CAIRRQGNTEAFF
TRBD1	TRBJ1-2	NA	TRBV6-6	TGTGCCAGCAGTTACAAGGGACAGGGAGTCGGCTACACCTTC	CASSYKGQGVGYTF
NA	TRBJ2-5	few	TRBV6-5	TGTGCCAGCAGTTACTCTAGCTCAGGGGTCCAAGAGACCCAGTACTTC	CASSYSSSGVQETQYF
TRBD2	TRBJ2-3	NA	TRBV6-1	TGTGCCAGCAGTGAATCCCTTAGCGGGGGGGCGACAGATACGCAGTATTTT	CASSESLSGGATDTQYF
TRBD1	TRBJ1-3	NA	TRBV11-2	TGTGCCAGCAGCTGGGGGGACAGGCCAGGGCCTGGAAACACCATATATTTT	CASSWGDRPGPGNTIYF
TRBD1	TRBJ1-2	NA	TRBV7-2	TGTGCCAGCAGCAGTCCGGGACAGACCACTTATGGCTACACCTTC	CASSSPGQTTYGYTF
TRBD2	TRBJ2-5	NA	TRBV6-6	TGTGCCAGCAGTCCCCAGCGGGGGGGTGGAGAGACCCAGTACTTC	CASSPQRGGGETQYF
TRBD1	TRBJ1-4	NA	TRBV4-1	TGCGCCAGCAGCGCGACCGGGACAGGGGAGGTAAAACTGTTTTTT	CASSATGTGEVKLFF
TRBD1	TRBJ1-5	NA	TRBV30	TGTGCCTGGAAAGGACAGGGAAGCAATCAGCCCCAGCATTTT	CAWKGQGSNQPQHF
TRBD1	TRBJ1-6	NA	TRBV11-2	TGTGCCAGCAGCTTTGACAGGGAATATTCACCCCTCCACTTT	CASSFDREYSPLHF
NA	TRBJ1-5	NA	TRBV5-6	TGTGCCAGCAGCTTGGGCGGAACTCAGCCCCAGCATTTT	CASSLGGTQPQHF
NA	TRBJ1-2	NA	TRBV14	TGTGCCAGCAGCCAAGTACAGGTTCCCTATGGCTACACCTTC	CASSQVQVPYGYTF
TRBD1	TRBJ2-5	NA	TRBV2	TGTGCCAGCAGTGAAATGACAGGGCGGGAGACCCAGTACTTC	CASSEMTGRETQYF
NA	TRBJ1-2	once	TRBV2	TGTGCCAGCAGGCGGCAGCCCTATGGCTACACCTTC	CASRRQPYGYTF
NA	TRBJ1-1	NA	TRBV19	TGTGCCAGTAGTATAGGGCCCATGAACACTGAAGCTTTCTTT	CASSIGPMNTEAFF
NA	TRBJ1-2	NA	TRBV6-2/TRBV6-3	TGTGCCAGCAGTAACGACAGGTTGGGGGACTATGGCTACACCTTC	CASSNDRLGDYGYTF
TRBD1	TRBJ2-3	NA	TRBV19	TGTGCCACTACCGGACAGGGGGGAGATACGCAGTATTTT	CATTGQGGDTQYF
NA	TRBJ1-4	NA	TRBV9	TGTGCCAGCAGCGCCGGGGGTGCAACTAATGAAAAACTGTTTTTT	CASSAGGATNEKLFF
TRBD1	TRBJ2-7	NA	TRBV20-1	TGCAGTGCGTCACAGGGGAACGAGCAGTACTTC	CSASQGNEQYF
NA	TRBJ2-3	NA	TRBV9	TGTGCCAGCAGCGTCTCGTTTGGGCTCACAGATACGCAGTATTTT	CASSVSFGLTDTQYF
NA	TRBJ1-5	NA	TRBV19	TGTGCCAGTATGCAGGGGTTGTATAGCAATCAGCCCCAGCATTTT	CASMQGLYSNQPQHF
TRBD1	TRBJ1-2	NA	TRBV29-1	TGCAGCGTTCAACCGGACAGGGGAGGCTATGGCTACACCTTC	CSVQPDRGGYGYTF
TRBD1	TRBJ2-7	NA	TRBV2	TGTGCCAGCAGGGAGGGGACAGGGGGATACGAGCAGTACTTC	CASREGTGGYEQYF
NA	TRBJ2-5	NA	TRBV7-3	TGTGCCAGCAGCTTCCAGGAAGGGGTCGGGGAGACCCAGTACTTC	CASSFQEGVGETQYF
TRBD1	TRBJ1-5	NA	TRBV10-3	TGTGCCATCAGTGAGGAGAGGGGGCAAATTCAGCCCCAGCATTTT	CAISEERGQIQPQHF
NA	TRBJ1-2	NA	TRBV7-2	TGTGCCAGCAGCGATGTGGCAGGGCAAAGCTACACCTTC	CASSDVAGQSYTF
NA	TRBJ1-1	NA	TRBV19	TGTGCCAGTAGTACGATAACAGGGTCCACTGAAGCTTTCTTT	CASSTITGSTEAFF